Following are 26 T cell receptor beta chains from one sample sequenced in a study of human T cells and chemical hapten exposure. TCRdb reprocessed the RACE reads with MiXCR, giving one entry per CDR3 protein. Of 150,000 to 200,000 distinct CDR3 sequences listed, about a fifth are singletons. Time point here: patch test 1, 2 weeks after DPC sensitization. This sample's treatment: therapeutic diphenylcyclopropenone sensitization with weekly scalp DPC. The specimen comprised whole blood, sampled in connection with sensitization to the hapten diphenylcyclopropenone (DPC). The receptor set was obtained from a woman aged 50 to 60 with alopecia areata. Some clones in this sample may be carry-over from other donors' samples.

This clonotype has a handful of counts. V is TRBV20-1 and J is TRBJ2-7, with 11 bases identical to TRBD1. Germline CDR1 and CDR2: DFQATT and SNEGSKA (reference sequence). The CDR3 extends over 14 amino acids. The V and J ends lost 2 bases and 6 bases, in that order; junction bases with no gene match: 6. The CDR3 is CSARFVGTGGEQYF. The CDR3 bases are TGCAGTGCTAGATTTGTGGGGACAGGGGGCGAGCAGTACTTC.

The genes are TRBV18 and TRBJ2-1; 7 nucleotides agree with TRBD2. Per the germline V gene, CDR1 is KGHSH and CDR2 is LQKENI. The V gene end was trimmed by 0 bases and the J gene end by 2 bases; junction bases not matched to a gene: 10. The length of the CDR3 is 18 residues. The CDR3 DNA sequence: TGTGCCAGCTCACCACCCGCGGGAGAGGGTGGGGCCTACAATGAGCAGTTCTTC. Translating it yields CASSPPAGEGGAYNEQFF.

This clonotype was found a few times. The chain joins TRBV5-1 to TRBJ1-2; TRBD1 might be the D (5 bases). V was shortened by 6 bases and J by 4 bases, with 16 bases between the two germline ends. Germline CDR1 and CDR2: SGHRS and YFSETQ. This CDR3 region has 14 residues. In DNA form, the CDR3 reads TGCGCCAGCACGAACCCCAGGGACGGCTATGGCTACACCTTC. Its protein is CASTNPRDGYGYTF.

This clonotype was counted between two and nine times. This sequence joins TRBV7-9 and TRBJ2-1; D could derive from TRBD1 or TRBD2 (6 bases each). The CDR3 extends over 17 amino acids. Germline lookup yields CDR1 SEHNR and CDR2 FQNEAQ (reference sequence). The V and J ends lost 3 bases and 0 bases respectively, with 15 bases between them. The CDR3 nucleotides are TGTGCCAGCAGCTTTGGGGGCGGGATTGACTCCTACAATGAGCAGTTCTTC. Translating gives CASSFGGGIDSYNEQFF.

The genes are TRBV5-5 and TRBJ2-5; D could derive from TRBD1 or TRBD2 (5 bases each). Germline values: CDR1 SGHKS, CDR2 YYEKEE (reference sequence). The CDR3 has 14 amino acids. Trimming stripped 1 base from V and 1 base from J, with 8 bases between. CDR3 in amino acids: CASSLSGAQETQYF. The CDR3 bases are TGTGCCAGCAGCTTGTCCGGGGCCCAAGAGACCCAGTACTTC.

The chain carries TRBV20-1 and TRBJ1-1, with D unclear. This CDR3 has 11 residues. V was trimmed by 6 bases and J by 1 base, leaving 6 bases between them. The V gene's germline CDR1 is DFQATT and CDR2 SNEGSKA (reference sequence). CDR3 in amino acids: CSAYQNTEAFF. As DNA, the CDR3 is TGCAGTGCCTATCAGAACACTGAAGCTTTCTTT.

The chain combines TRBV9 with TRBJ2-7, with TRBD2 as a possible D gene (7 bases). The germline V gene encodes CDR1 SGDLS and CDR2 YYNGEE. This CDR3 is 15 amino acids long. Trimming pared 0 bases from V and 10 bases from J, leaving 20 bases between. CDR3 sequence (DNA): TGTGCCAGCAGCGTAGGTGGGGGGGCAGGGCGCCCCCAGTACTTC. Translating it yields CASSVGGGAGRPQYF.

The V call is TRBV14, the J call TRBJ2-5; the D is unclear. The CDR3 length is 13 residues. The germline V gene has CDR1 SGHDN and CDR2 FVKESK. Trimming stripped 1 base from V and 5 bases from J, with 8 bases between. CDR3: CASSQVLLETQYF. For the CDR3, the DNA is TGTGCCAGCAGCCAAGTCTTGTTGGAGACCCAGTACTTC.

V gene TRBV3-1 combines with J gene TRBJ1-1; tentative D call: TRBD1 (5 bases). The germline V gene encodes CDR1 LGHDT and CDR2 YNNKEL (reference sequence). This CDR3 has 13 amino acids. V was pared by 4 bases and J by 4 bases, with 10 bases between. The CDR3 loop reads CASSRQGGTEAFF. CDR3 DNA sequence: TGTGCCAGCAGCCGCCAGGGTGGCACTGAAGCTTTCTTT.

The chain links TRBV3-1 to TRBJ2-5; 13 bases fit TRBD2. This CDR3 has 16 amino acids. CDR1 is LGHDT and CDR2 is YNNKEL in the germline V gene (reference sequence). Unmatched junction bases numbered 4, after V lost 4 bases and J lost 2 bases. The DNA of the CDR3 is TGTGCCAGCAGCCTTGGACTAGCGGGAGTTCAAGAGACCCAGTACTTC. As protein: CASSLGLAGVQETQYF.

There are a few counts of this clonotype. The chain's CDR3 is CSARGPDRAYGYTF. The CDR3 DNA sequence: TGCAGTGCTAGAGGGCCCGACAGGGCCTATGGCTACACCTTC. The chain employs TRBV20-1 and TRBJ1-2; TRBD1 matches 7 bases. V shed 1 base, J shed 4 bases, and the junction held 6 bases outside the gene matches. This CDR3 region has 14 residues. Per the germline V gene, CDR1 is DFQATT and CDR2 is SNEGSKA (reference sequence).

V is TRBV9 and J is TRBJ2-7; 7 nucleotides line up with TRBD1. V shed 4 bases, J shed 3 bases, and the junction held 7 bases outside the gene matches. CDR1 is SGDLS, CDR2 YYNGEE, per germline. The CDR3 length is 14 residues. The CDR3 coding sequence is TGTGCCAGCAGCTCAAGACAGGGAAGCTACGAGCAGTACTTC. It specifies CASSSRQGSYEQYF.

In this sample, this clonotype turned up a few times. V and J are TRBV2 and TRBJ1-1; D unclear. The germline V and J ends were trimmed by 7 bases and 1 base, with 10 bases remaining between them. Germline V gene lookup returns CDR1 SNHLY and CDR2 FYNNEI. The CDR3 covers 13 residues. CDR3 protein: CASNLQPNTEAFF. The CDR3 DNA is TGTGCCAGCAACTTGCAGCCGAACACTGAAGCTTTCTTT.

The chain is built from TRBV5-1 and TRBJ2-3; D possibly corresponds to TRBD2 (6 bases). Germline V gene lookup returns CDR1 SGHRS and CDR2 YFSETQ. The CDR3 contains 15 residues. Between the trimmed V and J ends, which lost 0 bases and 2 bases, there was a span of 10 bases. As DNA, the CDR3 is TGCGCCAGCAGCTTGGAACTAGCTTCCACAGATACGCAGTATTTT. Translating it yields CASSLELASTDTQYF.

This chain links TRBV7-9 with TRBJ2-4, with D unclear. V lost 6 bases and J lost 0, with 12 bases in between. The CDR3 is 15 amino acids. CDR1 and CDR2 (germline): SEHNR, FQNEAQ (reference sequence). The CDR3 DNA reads TGTGCCAGCAGTCATCAGGACCTAGCCAAAAACATTCAGTACTTC. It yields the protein CASSHQDLAKNIQYF.

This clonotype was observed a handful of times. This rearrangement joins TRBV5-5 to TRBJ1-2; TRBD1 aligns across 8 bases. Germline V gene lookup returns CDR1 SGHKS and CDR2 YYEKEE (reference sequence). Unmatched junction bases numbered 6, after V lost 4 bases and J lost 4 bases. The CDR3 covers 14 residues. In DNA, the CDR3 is TGTGCCAGCAGCGGGGACAGGCCCTCCTATGGCTACACCTTC. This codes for CASSGDRPSYGYTF.

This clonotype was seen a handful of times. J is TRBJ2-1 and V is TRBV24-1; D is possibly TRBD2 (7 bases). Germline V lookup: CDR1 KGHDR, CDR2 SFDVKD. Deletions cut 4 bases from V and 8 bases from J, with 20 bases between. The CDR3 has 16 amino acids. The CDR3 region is CATSDRGAGRIDEQFF. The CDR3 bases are TGTGCCACCAGTGACCGGGGGGCAGGGCGAATCGATGAGCAGTTCTTC.

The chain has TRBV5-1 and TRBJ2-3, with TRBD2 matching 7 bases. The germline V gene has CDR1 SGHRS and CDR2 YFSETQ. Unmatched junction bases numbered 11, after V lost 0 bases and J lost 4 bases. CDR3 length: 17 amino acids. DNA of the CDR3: TGCGCCAGCAGCTTGGCAGCGGTTGTGGCGGGAGCAGATACGCAGTATTTT. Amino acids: CASSLAAVVAGADTQYF.

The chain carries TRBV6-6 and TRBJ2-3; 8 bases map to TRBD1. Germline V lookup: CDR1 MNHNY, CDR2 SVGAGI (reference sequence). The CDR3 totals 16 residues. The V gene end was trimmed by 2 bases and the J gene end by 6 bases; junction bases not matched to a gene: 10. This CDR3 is CASSYPRQTGADTQYF. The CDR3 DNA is TGTGCCAGCAGTTACCCCCGACAGACAGGGGCCGATACGCAGTATTTT.

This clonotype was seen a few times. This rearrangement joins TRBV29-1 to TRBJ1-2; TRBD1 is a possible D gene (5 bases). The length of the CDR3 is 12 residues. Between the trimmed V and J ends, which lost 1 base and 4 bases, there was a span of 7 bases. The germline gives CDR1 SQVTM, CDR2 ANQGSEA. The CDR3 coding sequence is TGCAGCGTTGAAGGGACATCCTATGGCTACACCTTC. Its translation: CSVEGTSYGYTF.

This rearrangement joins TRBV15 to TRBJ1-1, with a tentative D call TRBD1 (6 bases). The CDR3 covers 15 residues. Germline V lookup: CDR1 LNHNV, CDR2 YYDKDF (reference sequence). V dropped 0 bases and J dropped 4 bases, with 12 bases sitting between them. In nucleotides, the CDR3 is TGTGCCACCAGCAGAGATAGGGGGGCCAGCACTGAAGCTTTCTTT. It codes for CATSRDRGASTEAFF.

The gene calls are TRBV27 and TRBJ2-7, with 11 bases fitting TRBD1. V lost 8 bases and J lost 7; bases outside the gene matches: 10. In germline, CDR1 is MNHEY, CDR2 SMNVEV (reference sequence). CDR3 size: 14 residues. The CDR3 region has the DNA TGTGCCAGCGGGCTCGGGACAGGGGGTAAAGAGCAGTACTTC. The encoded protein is CASGLGTGGKEQYF.

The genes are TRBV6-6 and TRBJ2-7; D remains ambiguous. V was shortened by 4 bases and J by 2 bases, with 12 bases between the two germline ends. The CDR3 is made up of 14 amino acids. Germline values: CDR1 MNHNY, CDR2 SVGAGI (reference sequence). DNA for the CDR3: TGTGCCAGCAGTTCCCTCGGTACTACCTACGAGCAGTACTTC. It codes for CASSSLGTTYEQYF.

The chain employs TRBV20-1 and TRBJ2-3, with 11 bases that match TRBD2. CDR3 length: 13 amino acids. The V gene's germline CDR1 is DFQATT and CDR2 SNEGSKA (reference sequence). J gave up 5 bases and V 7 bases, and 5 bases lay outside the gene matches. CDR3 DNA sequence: TGCAGTGGGTCGACTAGCGGGAAAGATACGCAGTATTTT. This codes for CSGSTSGKDTQYF.

The CDR3 nucleotides read TGTGCCAGCAGCCCACTACGGAGGACAGGTTACAATGAGCAGTTCTTC. Protein sequence: CASSPLRRTGYNEQFF. J is TRBJ2-1 and V is TRBV5-6, with TRBD1 matching over 7 bases. CDR3 length: 16 amino acids. V dropped 4 bases and J dropped 4; count of bases not matched to a gene: 11. Germline-derived CDR1 and CDR2 are SGHDT and YYEEEE.

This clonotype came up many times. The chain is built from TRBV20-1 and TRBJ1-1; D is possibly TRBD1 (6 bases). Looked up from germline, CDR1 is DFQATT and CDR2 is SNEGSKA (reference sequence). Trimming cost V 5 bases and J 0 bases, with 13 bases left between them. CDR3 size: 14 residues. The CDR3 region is CSARRGAMNTEAFF. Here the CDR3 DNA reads TGCAGTGCTCGCCGGGGGGCTATGAACACTGAAGCTTTCTTT.